In its sample, the clone carrying this TCR beta chain was seen a few times. Its matching antigen is unknown. TCRdb independently ran MiXCR on the 5' RACE reads; one entry per CDR3 protein. Of approximately 450,000 distinct CDR3 sequences in the sample, roughly a sixth were seen once. This entry is derived from a study of T cells after yellow fever vaccination. V gave up 4 bases and J gave up 6 bases, with 7 bases separating them. The CDR3 has 12 residues. General observations from the study: Primary-vaccination clones mostly resurfaced post-booster (just under 98% CD4, roughly 90% CD8). FACS-sorted repertoires could contain abundant clonotypes contaminating from the bulk population.

The origin of this receptor is a man between 18 and 35 years old who received the YFV17D yellow fever vaccine. The chain uses TRBV12-3 or TRBV12-4 and TRBJ2-1; D remains ambiguous. Sample: PBMCs, taken before the yellow fever booster vaccination. DNA for the CDR3: TGTGCCAGCAGTTGGACGACCAATGAGCAGTTCTTC. Translated: CASSWTTNEQFF.